These 11 T cell receptor beta chains share one sample of origin, sequenced in a study of cytomegalovirus exposure and HLA in healthy donors. Primers for the PCR totalled 60 Vbeta and 13 Jbeta. Produced via immunoSEQ multiplex PCR; TCRdb's table is partial and in-frame only. The sample lists more than 250,000 clones; about 90% were seen once. The sequencing sample was made of PBMCs. The receptors originated from a woman between 18 and 29 years old in good health and CMV-seronegative.

This clone has just one count. The rearrangement links TRBV29-1 to TRBJ1-1; 9 positions match TRBD1. Germline lookup yields CDR1 SQVTM and CDR2 ANQGSEA. The CDR3 is 14 amino acids. The V gene end was trimmed by 6 bases and the J gene end by 4 bases; junction bases not matched to a gene: 9. The CDR3 is CSVKTQGATTEAFF. In nucleotides, the CDR3 is TGCAGCGTGAAGACACAGGGGGCAACCACTGAAGCTTTCTTT. Supplemented by reference TRBV29-1 and TRBJ1-1, the full variable domain reads SAVISQKPSRDICQRGTSLTIQCQVDSQVTMMFWYRQQPGQSLTLIATANQGSEATYESGFVIDKFPISRPNLTFSTLTVSNMSPEDSSIYLCSVKTQGATTEAFFGQGTRLTVV.

With regard to this clone: One end of the junction fails to match germline, which may point to a read error. The chain uses TRBV13 and TRBJ2-7, with D unclear. The germline CDR1 and CDR2 sequences are PRHDT and FYEKMQ (reference sequence). This CDR3 is 14 amino acids long. In DNA, the CDR3 is TGTGCCAGCAGCACTTATGTGGGCTCCTACAAGCAGTACTTC. This codes for CASSTYVGSYKQYF. Supplemented by reference TRBV13 and TRBJ2-7, the full variable domain reads AAGVIQSPRHLIKEKRETATLKCYPIPRHDTVYWYQQGPGQDPQFLISFYEKMQSDKGSIPDRFSAQQFSDYHSELNMSSLELGDSALYFCASSTYVGSYKQYFGPGTRLTVT.

The V call is TRBV27, the J call TRBJ1-5, with no clear D. Germline CDR1 is MNHEY and CDR2 is SMNVEV (reference sequence). Between the trimmed V and J ends, which lost 0 bases and 0 bases, there was a span of 6 bases. CDR3 length: 15 residues. The CDR3 sequence is CASSLSSYSNQPQHF. The CDR3 coding sequence is TGTGCCAGCAGTTTATCCAGTTATAGCAATCAGCCCCAGCATTTT.

This chain joins TRBV11-3 and TRBJ2-2; no clear D gene. The CDR3 consists of 14 residues. The V and J ends lost 5 bases and 4 bases respectively, with 11 bases between them. CDR1 is SGHNT and CDR2 is YENEEA in the germline V gene. CDR3 bases: TGTGCCAGCAGCCCAGACGGGTCCACCGGGGAGCTGTTTTTT. Its protein is CASSPDGSTGELFF.

The rearrangement links TRBV10-1 to TRBJ2-2; weak D call: TRBD1 (6 bases). Germline-derived CDR1 and CDR2 are WNHNN and SYGVQD (reference sequence). The V and J ends lost 7 bases and 6 bases respectively, with 15 bases between them. The CDR3 runs 14 residues. DNA of the CDR3: TGCGCCAGCAACCCAGGGGACGGGGCCGGGGAGCTGTTTTTT. It specifies CASNPGDGAGELFF.

This chain uses TRBV5-4 with TRBJ2-5, with 7 bases that match TRBD2. Germline-derived CDR1 and CDR2 are SGHNT and YYREEE (reference sequence). V was clipped by 0 bases and J by 7 bases; unmatched bases: 9. The CDR3 has 15 residues. CDR3 region: CASSLEAAGRATQYF. The CDR3 coding sequence is TGTGCCAGCAGCTTGGAGGCTGCAGGGAGGGCGACCCAGTACTTC.

This clone came up a few times. The V and J genes are TRBV11-2 and TRBJ1-2; no reliable D call. The germline CDR1 and CDR2 sequences are SGHAT and FQNNGV. V lost 5 bases and J lost 8, with 21 bases in between. The CDR3 is made up of 15 amino acids. In DNA form, the CDR3 reads TGTGCCAGCAGCCTTTCTGAGACCGGGATTAACGGCTACACCTTC. Translated, it gives CASSLSETGINGYTF.

The V call is TRBV19, the J call TRBJ2-1, with D unclear. Trimming removed 1 base at V and 0 bases at J, with 7 bases between. Germline CDR1 and CDR2: LNHDA and SQIVND (reference sequence). The CDR3 runs 15 residues. CDR3 sequence: CASSIARSSYNEQFF. In DNA form, the CDR3 reads TGTGCCAGTAGTATAGCCAGAAGCTCCTACAATGAGCAGTTCTTC.

This clone was seen more than once but under ten times. The V and J genes are TRBV7-9 and TRBJ1-4; no clear D gene. Per the germline V gene, CDR1 is SEHNR and CDR2 is FQNEAQ (reference sequence). The CDR3 totals 13 residues. With 1 base removed from V and 8 bases from J, the gap between germline ends came to 8 bases. CDR3 protein: CASSLVGGEKLFF. For the CDR3, the DNA is TGTGCCAGCAGCTTAGTTGGTGGCGAAAAACTGTTTTTT.

The J gene is TRBJ2-7, the V gene TRBV7-6, with D possibly being TRBD1 (6 bases). Germline-derived CDR1 and CDR2 are SGHVS and FNYEAQ. CDR3 size: 13 residues. Trimming cost V 2 bases and J 7 bases, with 12 bases left between them. The CDR3 sequence: CASSLLYRDEQYF. In DNA form, the CDR3 reads TGTGCCAGCAGCTTACTATACAGGGATGAGCAGTACTTC.

The chain uses TRBV10-1 and TRBJ2-3, with D possibly being TRBD1 (5 bases). Germline-derived CDR1 and CDR2 are WNHNN and SYGVQD (reference sequence). V was cut by 0 bases and J by 5 bases, with 15 bases left in between. CDR3 length: 16 residues. The CDR3 nucleotides read TGCGCCAGCAGTGAGTCTATAGGGGCGAAGGTAGATACGCAGTATTTT. Residues: CASSESIGAKVDTQYF.